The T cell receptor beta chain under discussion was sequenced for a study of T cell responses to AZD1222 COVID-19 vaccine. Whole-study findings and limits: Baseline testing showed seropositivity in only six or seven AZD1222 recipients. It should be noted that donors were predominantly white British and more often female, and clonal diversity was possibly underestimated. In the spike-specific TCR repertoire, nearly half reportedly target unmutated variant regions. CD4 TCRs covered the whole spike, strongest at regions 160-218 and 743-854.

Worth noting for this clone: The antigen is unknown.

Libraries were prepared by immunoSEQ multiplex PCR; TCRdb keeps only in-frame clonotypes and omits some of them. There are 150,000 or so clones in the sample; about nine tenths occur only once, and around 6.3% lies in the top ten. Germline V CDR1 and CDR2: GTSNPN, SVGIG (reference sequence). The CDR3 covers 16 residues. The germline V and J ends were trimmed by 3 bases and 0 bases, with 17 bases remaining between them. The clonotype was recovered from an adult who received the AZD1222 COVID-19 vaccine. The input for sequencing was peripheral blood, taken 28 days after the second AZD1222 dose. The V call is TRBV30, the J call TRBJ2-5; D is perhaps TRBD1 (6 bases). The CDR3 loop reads CAWRNALGQNQETQYF. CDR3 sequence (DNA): TGTGCCTGGAGAAATGCTCTAGGACAGAACCAAGAGACCCAGTACTTC.